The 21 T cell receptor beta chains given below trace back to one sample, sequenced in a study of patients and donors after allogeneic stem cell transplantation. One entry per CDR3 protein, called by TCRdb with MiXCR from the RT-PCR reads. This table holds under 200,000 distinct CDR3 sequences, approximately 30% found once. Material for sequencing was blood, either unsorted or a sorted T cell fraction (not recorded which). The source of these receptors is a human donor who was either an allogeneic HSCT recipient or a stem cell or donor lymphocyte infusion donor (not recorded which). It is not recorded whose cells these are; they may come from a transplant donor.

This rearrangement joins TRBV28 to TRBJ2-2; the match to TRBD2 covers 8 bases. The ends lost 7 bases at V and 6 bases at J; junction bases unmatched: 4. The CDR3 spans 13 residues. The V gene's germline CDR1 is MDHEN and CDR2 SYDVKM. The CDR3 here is CASNGAGAGELFF. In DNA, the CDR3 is TGTGCCAGCAATGGAGCGGGAGCCGGGGAGCTGTTTTTT.

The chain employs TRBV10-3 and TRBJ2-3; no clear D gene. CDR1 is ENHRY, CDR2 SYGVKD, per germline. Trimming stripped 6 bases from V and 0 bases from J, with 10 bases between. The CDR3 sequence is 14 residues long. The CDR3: CAISSGFSTDTQYF. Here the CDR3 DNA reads TGTGCCATCAGCAGTGGGTTTAGCACAGATACGCAGTATTTT.

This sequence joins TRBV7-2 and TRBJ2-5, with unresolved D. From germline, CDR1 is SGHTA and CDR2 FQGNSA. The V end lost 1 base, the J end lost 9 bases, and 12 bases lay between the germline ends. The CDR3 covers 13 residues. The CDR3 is CASSLEVPSAQYF. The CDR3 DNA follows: TGTGCCAGCAGCTTAGAAGTCCCCTCGGCCCAGTACTTC.

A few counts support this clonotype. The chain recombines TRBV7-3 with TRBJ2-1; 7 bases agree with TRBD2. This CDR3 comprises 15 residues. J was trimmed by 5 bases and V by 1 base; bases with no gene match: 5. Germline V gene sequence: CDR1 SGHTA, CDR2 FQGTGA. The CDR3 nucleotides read TGTGCCAGCAGCTTAAGCGGGACTACTAACAATGAGCAGTTCTTC. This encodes CASSLSGTTNNEQFF.

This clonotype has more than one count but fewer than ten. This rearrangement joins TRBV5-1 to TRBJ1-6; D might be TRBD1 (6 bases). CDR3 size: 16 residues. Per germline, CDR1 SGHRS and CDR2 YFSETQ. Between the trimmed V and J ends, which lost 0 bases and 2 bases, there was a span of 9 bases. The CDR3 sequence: CASSLVRGTYNSPLHF. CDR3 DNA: TGCGCCAGCAGCTTGGTGAGGGGGACCTATAATTCACCCCTCCACTTT. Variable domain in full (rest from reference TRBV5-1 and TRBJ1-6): KAGVTQTPRYLIKTRGQQVTLSCSPISGHRSVSWYQQTPGQGLQFLFEYFSETQRNKGNFPGRFSGRQFSNSRSEMNVSTLELGDSALYLCASSLVRGTYNSPLHFGNGTRLTVT.

The CDR3 nucleotides read TGCGCCAGCAGCTTGGGAGGACTAGCGGGAGGGCATGAGCAGTTCTTC. Protein product: CASSLGGLAGGHEQFF. The V gene is TRBV5-1, the J gene TRBJ2-1; the match to TRBD2 covers 15 bases. The CDR3 spans 16 residues. The junction had 3 bases not matched to a gene; V was cut back by 0 bases and J by 8 bases. Germline V gene lookup returns CDR1 SGHRS and CDR2 YFSETQ.

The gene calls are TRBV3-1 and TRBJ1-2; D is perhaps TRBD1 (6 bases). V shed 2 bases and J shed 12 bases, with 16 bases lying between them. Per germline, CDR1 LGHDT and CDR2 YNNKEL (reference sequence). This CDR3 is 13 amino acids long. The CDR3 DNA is TGTGCCAGCAGCCAAACAGGGTCGCGGGGAAACACCTTC. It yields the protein CASSQTGSRGNTF.

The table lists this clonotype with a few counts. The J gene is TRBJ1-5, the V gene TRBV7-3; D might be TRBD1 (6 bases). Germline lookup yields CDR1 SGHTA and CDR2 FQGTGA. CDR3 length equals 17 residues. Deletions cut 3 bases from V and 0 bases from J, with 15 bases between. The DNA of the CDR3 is TGTGCCAGCAGCTTGGAATTGACAGGATATAGCAATCAGCCCCAGCATTTT. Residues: CASSLELTGYSNQPQHF.

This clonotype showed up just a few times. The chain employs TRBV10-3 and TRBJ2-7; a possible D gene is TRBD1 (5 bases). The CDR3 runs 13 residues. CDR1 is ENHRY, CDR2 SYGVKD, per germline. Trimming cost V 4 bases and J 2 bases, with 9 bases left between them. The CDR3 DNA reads TGTGCCATCAGTGGGCAGGGAACCTACGAGCAGTACTTC. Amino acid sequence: CAISGQGTYEQYF.

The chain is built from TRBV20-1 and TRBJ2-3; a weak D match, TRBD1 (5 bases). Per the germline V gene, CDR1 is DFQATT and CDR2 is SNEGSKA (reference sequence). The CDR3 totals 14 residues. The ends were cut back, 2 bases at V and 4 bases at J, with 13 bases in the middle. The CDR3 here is CSARSSGPSDTQYF. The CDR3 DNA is TGCAGTGCTAGAAGCTCAGGGCCTTCAGATACGCAGTATTTT.

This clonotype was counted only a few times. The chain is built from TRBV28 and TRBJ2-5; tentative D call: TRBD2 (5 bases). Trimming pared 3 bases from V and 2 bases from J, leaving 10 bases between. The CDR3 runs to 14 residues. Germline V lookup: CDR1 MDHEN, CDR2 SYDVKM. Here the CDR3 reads CASSLYTRQETQYF. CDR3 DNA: TGTGCCAGCAGTTTGTACACTAGACAAGAGACCCAGTACTTC.

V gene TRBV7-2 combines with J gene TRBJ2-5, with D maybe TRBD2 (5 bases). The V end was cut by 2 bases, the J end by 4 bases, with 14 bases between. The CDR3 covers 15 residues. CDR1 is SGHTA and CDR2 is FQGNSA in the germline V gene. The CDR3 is CASSLSSFAGETQYF. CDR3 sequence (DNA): TGTGCCAGCAGCTTATCTTCCTTCGCGGGAGAGACCCAGTACTTC.

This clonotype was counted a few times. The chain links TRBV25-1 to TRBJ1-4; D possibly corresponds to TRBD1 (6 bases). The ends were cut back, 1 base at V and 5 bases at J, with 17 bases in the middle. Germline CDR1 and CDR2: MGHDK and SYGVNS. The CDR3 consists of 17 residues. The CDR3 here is CASSEWGGLGRNEKLFF. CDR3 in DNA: TGTGCCAGCAGTGAATGGGGGGGGCTGGGAAGGAATGAAAAACTGTTTTTT. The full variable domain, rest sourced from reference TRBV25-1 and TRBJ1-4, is EADIYQTPRYLVIGTGKKITLECSQTMGHDKMYWYQQDPGMELHLIHYSYGVNSTEKGDLSSESTVSRIRTEHFPLTLESARPSHTSQYLCASSEWGGLGRNEKLFFGSGTQLSVL.

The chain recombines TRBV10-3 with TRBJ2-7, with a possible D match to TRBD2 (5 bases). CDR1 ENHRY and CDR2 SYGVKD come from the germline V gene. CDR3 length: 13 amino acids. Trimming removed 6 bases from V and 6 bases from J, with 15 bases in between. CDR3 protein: CAIRVIEGGEQYF. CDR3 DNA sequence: TGTGCCATCAGAGTGATAGAGGGTGGCGAGCAGTACTTC.

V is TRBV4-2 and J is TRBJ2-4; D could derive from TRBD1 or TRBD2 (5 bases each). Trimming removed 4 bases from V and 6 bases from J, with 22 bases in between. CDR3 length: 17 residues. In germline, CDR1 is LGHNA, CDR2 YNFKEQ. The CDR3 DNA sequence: TGTGCCAGCAGCCGGGACCCGGGCAGGGACGGAGGAAACATTCAGTACTTC. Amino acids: CASSRDPGRDGGNIQYF.

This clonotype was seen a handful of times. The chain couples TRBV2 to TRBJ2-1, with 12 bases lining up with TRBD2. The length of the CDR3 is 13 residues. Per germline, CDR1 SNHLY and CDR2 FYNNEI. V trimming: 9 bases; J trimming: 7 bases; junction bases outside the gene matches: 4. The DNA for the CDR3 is TGTGCCAGGGCTAGCGGGAGGGGAAATGAGCAGTTCTTC. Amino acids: CARASGRGNEQFF.

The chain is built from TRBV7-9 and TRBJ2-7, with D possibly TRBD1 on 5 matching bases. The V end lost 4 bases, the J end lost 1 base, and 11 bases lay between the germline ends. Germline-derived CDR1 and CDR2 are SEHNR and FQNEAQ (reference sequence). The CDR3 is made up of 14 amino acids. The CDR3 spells CASSYTKGSYEQYF. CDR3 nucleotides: TGTGCCAGCAGCTATACGAAGGGGTCCTACGAGCAGTACTTC. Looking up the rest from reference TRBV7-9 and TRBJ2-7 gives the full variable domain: DTGVSQNPRHKITKRGQNVTFRCDPISEHNRLYWYRQTLGQGPEFLTYFQNEAQLEKSRLLSDRFSAERPKGSFSTLEIQRTEQGDSAMYLCASSYTKGSYEQYFGPGTRLTVT.

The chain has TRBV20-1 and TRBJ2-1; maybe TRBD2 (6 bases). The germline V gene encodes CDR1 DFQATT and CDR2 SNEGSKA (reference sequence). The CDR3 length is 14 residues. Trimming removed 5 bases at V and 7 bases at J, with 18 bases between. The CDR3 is CSAPINRGRNEQFF. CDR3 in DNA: TGCAGTGCTCCCATAAACCGGGGGAGGAATGAGCAGTTCTTC.

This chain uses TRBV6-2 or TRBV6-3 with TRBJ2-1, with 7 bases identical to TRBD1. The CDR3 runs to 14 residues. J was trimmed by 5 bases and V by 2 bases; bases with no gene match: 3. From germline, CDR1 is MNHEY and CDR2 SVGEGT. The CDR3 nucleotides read TGTGCCAGCAGTTACAACAGGGGTCACAATGAGCAGTTCTTC. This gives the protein CASSYNRGHNEQFF.

The CDR3 here is CASSYGTGHYGYTF. Written as DNA, the CDR3 is TGTGCCAGCAGTTACGGGACAGGGCACTATGGCTACACCTTC. The chain employs TRBV6-6 and TRBJ1-2; the match to TRBD1 covers 9 bases. This CDR3 region has 14 residues. V trimming: 2 bases; J trimming: 3 bases; junction bases outside the gene matches: 1. Germline V lookup: CDR1 MNHNY, CDR2 SVGAGI (reference sequence).

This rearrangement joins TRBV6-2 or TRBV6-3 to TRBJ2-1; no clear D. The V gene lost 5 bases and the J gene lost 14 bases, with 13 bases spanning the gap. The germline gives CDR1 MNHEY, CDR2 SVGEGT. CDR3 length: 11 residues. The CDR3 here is CASSQKGQEFF. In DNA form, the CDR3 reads TGTGCCAGCAGTCAGAAGGGCCAGGAGTTCTTC.